The next 4 T cell receptor beta chains were all read from a single sample in a study of T cell responses to AZD1222 COVID-19 vaccine. The method was immunoSEQ multiplex PCR; TCRdb's version includes in-frame clones alone and lacks a portion of them. The sample records 140,000 to 150,000 clones, roughly 92% being singletons. The specimen was peripheral blood, collected on day 0 of AZD1222 vaccination. The receptors stem from an adult in good health.

The V gene is TRBV4-1, the J gene TRBJ2-1; 14 bases are a match to TRBD2. The CDR3 length is 17 residues. Per the germline V gene, CDR1 is MGHRA and CDR2 is YSYEKL. The junction had 4 bases not matched to a gene; V was cut back by 4 bases and J by 2 bases. CDR3 bases: TGCGCCAGCAGCCCGGGACTAGCGGGAGTGGCCTACAATGAGCAGTTCTTC. Protein sequence: CASSPGLAGVAYNEQFF.

CDR3 sequence (DNA): TGCGCCAGCAGCCACGGGGGGACCGAAGCTTTCTTT. It encodes CASSHGGTEAFF. J is TRBJ1-1 and V is TRBV4-1; TRBD1 is a possible D gene (5 bases). V lost 3 bases and J lost 8, with 10 bases in between. Per the germline V gene, CDR1 is MGHRA and CDR2 is YSYEKL. The CDR3 is 12 amino acids.

The V gene is TRBV4-1, the J gene TRBJ2-1; 9 bases are a match to TRBD2. CDR3 length equals 15 residues. V lost 5 bases, J lost 4 bases, and 6 bases stayed unmatched. Germline loops: CDR1 MGHRA, CDR2 YSYEKL. CDR3 residues: CASSYLAGNYNEQFF. The CDR3 bases are TGCGCCAGCAGCTACCTAGCGGGAAATTACAATGAGCAGTTCTTC.

The J gene is TRBJ2-2, the V gene TRBV28; no reliable D call. Germline-derived CDR1 and CDR2 are MDHEN and SYDVKM. Between the trimmed V and J ends, which lost 3 bases and 1 base, there was a span of 12 bases. The CDR3 is 16 residues long. CDR3 residues: CASSLARAENTGELFF. CDR3 in DNA: TGTGCCAGCAGTTTGGCCCGGGCAGAGAACACCGGGGAGCTGTTTTTT.